The entry that follows covers one T cell receptor beta chain sequence. Its antigen is unknown. Oncomine TCR Beta short-read sequencing was applied to DNA from cultured CD4+ T cells. TCRdb re-derived calls from the PCR reads in MiXCR, one entry per CDR3 protein. This sample has 15,000 or so distinct CDR3 sequences, with about 48% found just once. The data belong to a study of vaccination and CD4 T cells after COVID-19. At the level of the study: Nasal swab PCR detected SARS-CoV-2 in convalescent patients; under 10 had mild disease, one severe. Overlapping spike peptides served as the stimulus for the cells. These peptides came from SARS-CoV-2 and from the common cold coronaviruses HCoV-NL63, HCoV-OC43 and HCoV-229E. The convalescent population consisted of six males and four females, two of whom were of Hispanic ethnicity.

The CDR3 covers 17 residues. In germline, CDR1 is SEHNR, CDR2 FQNEAQ (reference sequence). Trimming cost V 1 base and J 5 bases; bases outside gene matches: 4. Study-level results: Analysis covered relatively few convalescent patients and lacked any early post-infection timepoints.

Treatment reported: approximately 9-day PBMC culture with coronavirus spike peptide pools or control peptides (ViraFEST assay). What was sequenced was CD4+ T cells from blood, cultured in vitro. The V call is TRBV7-9, the J call TRBJ2-3, with TRBD2 matching over 15 bases. The sequence was obtained from a human donor who had recovered from COVID-19. The CDR3 bases are TGTGCCAGCAGCTTAGGGACTAGCGGGGGGGTACGAGATACGCAGTATTTT. It codes for CASSLGTSGGVRDTQYF.